The source of this T cell receptor (beta chain) is a study of regulatory T cells in long-lasting Graves disease. As for time point: persistent/refractory GD, antithyroid drugs over 5 years with positive TRAb. PBMC-derived RNA was used for the TCR library. Sequencing libraries for TCR beta were prepared with iRepertoire HTBI primers and Arm-PCR of CDR3 regions. In the authors' workflow: Identification of gene segments yielded more than 60 TRBV and about 14 TRBJ across samples. TCRdb reprocessed the multiplex PCR reads with MiXCR, giving one entry per CDR3 protein. The V and J calls follow TCRdb's processing rather than the paper's. The repertoire has some 370,000 distinct CDR3 sequences, roughly 20% of them found once; the top ten carry less than 25%. The germline V gene encodes CDR1 SGHTA and CDR2 FQGTGA. Germline trimming cut 1 base from V and 2 bases from J; bases unmatched to any gene: 5. CDR3 length equals 18 residues.

The specimen was peripheral blood mononuclear cells (PBMCs), collected when the disease was refractory, from a patient treated with antithyroid drugs. The rearrangement links TRBV7-3 to TRBJ2-4; 13 positions agree with TRBD2. The TCR comes from a female donor with Graves disease. CDR3 loop: CASSLKTSGRVPKNIQYF. The CDR3 nucleotides are TGTGCCAGCAGCTTAAAAACTAGCGGGAGGGTTCCCAAAAACATTCAGTACTTC.